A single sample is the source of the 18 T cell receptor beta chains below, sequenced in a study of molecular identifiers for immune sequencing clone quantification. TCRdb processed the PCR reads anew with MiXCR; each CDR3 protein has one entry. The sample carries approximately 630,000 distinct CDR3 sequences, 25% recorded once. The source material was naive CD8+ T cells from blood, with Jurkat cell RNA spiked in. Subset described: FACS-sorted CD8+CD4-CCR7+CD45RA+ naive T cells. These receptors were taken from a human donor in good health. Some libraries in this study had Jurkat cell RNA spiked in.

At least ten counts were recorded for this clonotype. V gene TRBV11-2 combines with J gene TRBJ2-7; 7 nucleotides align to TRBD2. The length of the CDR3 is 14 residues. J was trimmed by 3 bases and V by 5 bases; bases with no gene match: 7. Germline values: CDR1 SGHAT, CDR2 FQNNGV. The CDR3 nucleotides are TGTGCCAGCAGCGCCAGCGGGACGCGCTACGAGCAGTACTTC. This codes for CASSASGTRYEQYF.

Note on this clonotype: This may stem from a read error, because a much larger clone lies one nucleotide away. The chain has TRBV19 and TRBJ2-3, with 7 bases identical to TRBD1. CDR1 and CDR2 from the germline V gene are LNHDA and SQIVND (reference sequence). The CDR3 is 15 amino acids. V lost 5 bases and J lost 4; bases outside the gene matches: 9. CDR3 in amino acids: CASSVTGNDADTQYF. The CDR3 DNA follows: TGTGCCAGTAGTGTGACAGGGAACGACGCAGATACGCAGTATTTT.

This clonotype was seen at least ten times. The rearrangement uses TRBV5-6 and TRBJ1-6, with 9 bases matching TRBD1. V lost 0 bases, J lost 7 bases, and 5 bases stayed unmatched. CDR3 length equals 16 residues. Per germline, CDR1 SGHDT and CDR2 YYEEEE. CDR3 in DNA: TGTGCCAGCAGCTTGGACAGGGGGCTCTACAATTCACCCCTCCACTTT. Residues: CASSLDRGLYNSPLHF.

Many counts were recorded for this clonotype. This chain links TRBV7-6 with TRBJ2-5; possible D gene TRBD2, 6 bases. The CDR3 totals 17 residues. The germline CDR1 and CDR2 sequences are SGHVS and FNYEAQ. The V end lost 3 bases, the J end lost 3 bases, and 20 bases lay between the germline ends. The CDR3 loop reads CASSFTAPAGPKETQYF. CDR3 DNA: TGTGCCAGCAGCTTTACCGCGCCGGCGGGGCCAAAAGAGACCCAGTACTTC.

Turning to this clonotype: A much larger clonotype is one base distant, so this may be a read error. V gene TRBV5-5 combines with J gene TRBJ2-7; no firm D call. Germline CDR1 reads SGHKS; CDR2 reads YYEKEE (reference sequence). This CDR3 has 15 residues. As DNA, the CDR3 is TGTGCCAGCAGCCCGCCAATTTCGGGCCCCTACGAGCTGTACTTC. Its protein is CASSPPISGPYELYF.

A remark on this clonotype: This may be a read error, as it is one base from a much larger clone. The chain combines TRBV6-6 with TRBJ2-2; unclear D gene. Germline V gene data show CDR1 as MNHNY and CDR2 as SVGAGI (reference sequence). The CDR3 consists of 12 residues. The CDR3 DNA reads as TGTGTCAGCAGTTACTCTGGAGGGGAGCTGTTTTTT. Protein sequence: CVSSYSGGELFF.

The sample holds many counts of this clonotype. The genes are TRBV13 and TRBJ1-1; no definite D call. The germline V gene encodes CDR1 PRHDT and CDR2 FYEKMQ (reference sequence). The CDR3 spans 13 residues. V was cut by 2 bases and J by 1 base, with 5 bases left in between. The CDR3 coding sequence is TGTGCCAGCAGCTTAAACCGGAACACTGAAGCTTTCTTT. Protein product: CASSLNRNTEAFF.

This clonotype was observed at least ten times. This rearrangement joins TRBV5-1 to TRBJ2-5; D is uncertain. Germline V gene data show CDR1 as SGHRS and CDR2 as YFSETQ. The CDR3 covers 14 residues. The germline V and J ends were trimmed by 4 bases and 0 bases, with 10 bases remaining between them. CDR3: CASSPGRNQETQYF. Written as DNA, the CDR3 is TGCGCCAGCAGCCCCGGACGGAACCAAGAGACCCAGTACTTC.

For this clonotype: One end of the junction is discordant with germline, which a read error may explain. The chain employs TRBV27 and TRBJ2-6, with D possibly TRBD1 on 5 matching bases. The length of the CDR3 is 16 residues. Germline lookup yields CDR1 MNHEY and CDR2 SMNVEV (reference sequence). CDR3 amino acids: CASSLLGFSGANVPTF. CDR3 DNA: TGTGCCAGCAGTTTATTGGGGTTCTCTGGGGCCAACGTCCCGACTTTC.

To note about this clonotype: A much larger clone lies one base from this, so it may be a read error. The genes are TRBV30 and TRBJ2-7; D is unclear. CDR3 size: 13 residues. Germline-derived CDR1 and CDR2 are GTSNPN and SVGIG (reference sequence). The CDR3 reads CAWSVAFSYELYF. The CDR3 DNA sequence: TGTGCCTGGAGTGTCGCCTTCTCCTACGAGCTGTACTTC.

The CDR3 DNA reads TGCAGTGCTGTTAGCGGCCTCACCCCCTACAATGAGCAGTTCTTC. Its translation: CSAVSGLTPYNEQFF. The chain joins TRBV20-1 to TRBJ2-1; a possible D gene is TRBD2 (6 bases). V lost 5 bases, J lost 2 bases, and 16 bases lay in between. This CDR3 spans 15 amino acids. Germline V gene sequence: CDR1 DFQATT, CDR2 SNEGSKA (reference sequence).

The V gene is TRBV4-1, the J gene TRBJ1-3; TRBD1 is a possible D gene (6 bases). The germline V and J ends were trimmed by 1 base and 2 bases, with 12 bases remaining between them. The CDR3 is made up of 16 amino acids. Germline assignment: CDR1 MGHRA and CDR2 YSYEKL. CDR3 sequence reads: CASSQVAGATGNTIYF. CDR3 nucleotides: TGCGCCAGCAGCCAAGTGGCGGGGGCAACTGGAAACACCATATATTTT.

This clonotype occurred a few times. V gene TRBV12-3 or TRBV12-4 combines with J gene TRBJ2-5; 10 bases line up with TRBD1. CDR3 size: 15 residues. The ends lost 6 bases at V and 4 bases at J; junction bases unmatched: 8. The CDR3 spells CASSRQGAARETQYF. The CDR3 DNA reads TGTGCCAGCAGCCGACAGGGGGCCGCACGAGAGACCCAGTACTTC.

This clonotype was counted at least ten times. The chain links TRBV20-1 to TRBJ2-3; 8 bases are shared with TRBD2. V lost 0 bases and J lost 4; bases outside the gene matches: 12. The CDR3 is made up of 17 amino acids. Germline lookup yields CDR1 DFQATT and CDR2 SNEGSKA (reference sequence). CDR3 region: CSARELEAGAVADTQYF. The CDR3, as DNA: TGCAGTGCTAGAGAACTGGAAGCGGGAGCGGTTGCAGATACGCAGTATTTT.

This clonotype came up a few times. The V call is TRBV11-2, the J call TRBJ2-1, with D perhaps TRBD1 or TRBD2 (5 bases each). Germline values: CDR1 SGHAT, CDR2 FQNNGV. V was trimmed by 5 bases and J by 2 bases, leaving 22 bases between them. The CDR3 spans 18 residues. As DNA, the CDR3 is TGTGCCAGCAGCCGCGGGCGAACGTGGGACCCTACCTACAATGAGCAGTTCTTC. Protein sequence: CASSRGRTWDPTYNEQFF. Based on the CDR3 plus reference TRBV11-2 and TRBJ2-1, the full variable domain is EAGVAQSPRYKIIEKRQSVAFWCNPISGHATLYWYQQILGQGPKLLIQFQNNGVVDDSQLPKDRFSAERLKGVDSTLKIQPAKLEDSAVYLCASSRGRTWDPTYNEQFFGPGTRLTVL.

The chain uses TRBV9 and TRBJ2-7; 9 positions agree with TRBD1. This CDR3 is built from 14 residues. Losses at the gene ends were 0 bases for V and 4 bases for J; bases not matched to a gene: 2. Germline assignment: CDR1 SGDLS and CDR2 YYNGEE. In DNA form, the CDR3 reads TGTGCCAGCAGCGTAGGGACAGGGGATTACGAGCAGTACTTC. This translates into CASSVGTGDYEQYF.

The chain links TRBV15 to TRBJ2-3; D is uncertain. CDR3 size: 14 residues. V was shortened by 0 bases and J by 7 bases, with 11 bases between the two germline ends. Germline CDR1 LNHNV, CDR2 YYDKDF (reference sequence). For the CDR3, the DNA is TGTGCCACCAGCAGAGAAGACCTCGAAAATACGCAGTATTTT. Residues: CATSREDLENTQYF.

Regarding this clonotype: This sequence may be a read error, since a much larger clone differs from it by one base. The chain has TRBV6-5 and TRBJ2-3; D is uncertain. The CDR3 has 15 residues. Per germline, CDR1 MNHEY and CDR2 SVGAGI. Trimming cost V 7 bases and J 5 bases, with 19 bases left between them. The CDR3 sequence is CASKGWTRSGDTQYF. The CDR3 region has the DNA TGTGCCAGCAAAGGTTGGACCCGCTCAGGAGATACGCAGTATTTT.